This T cell receptor (beta chain) came from a study of CD8 T cells in Susac syndrome (dated by TCRdb to about 2019). Study-level background: Repertoire sequencing was used to test whether CD8+ T cell activation and differentiation in Susac syndrome was antigen driven.

Reading the germline V gene (reference sequence) gives CDR1 DFQATT and CDR2 SNEGSKA. The CDR3 contains 15 residues, cysteine and phenylalanine counted. Just the 45-base CDR3 DNA is kept, in frame starting at base 1. Clipping removes 5 bases from V and 8 bases from J, with 14 as the unmatched junction base count. Study-wide findings and limitations: The study acknowledged that relatively few individuals were included in the TCR sequencing and HLA analysis.

Peripheral blood CD8+ and CD4+ T cells from healthy donors, Susac syndrome patients and multiple sclerosis patients were profiled using high-throughput TCR beta sequencing. Healthy donors were age- and sex-matched controls. Bulk CD8+ and CD4+ T cells were purified by magnetic negative isolation, whereas CD8+ TEMRA cells were enriched by FACS. Blood was drawn into EDTA tubes, processed within 24 hours, and PBMCs were isolated by density gradient centrifugation. PBMCs intended for TCR sequencing were cryopreserved in liquid nitrogen and were subsequently thawed in a 37 degrees C water bath. The sorted or isolated CD4+, CD8+ and CD8+ TEMRA cells had a purity of 90% or higher. RNA was extracted with the RNeasy kit and roughly 0.45 to 1 ug was reverse transcribed using random hexamers. The immunoSEQ multiplex PCR assay, which covers 54 Vbeta and 13 Jbeta segments, was used to amplify TCR beta CDR3 regions. PCR amplification bias was corrected by using a synthetic template baseline for primer optimization and computational correction. In the source study's methods: Only productive sequences were kept, with reads annotated to V, D and J genes according to IMGT and analyzed in immunoSEQ Analyzer. Clonality was calculated as one minus the Shannon entropy normalized by log2 of the number of productive unique sequences. For each patient and control, public and private clones were evaluated within the 100 most prevalent clones. Clones were defined as Susac-specific when absent from the healthy and MS cohorts, from 1,000 to 1,100 published viral clones and from other ImmuneACCESS disease sequences. TCRdb handled the public reads itself, with Q25 trimming in fastp and clone calling in MiXCR, and kept productive beta chains. Duplicate CDR3 protein sequences are folded into a single record with the most common DNA and genes. The V and J calls were not made by the authors but by TCRdb's processing. This sample lists some 120,000 distinct CDR3 sequences; over 90% were detected once. About 0.14% of the sample is held by the ten biggest clonotypes.

As regards this clonotype: No antigen is known for it. No much larger clone is present one base from it, and per-base qualities are unavailable.

In this chain, TRBV20-1 is recombined with TRBJ2-1, with 8 middle bases fitting TRBD2. The TCR comes from a human donor in good health. Sequencing was performed on CD4+ T cells from PBMCs. The DNA reads as follows: TGCAGTGCTCCCCGGCCGAGCGGGAGTCGGGATGAGCAGTTCTTC. This encodes CSAPRPSGSRDEQFF.